This TCR beta chain was obtained from a study of T cells after yellow fever vaccination. TCRdb re-called the 5' RACE reads with MiXCR, one entry per CDR3 protein. The table includes more than 200,000 distinct CDR3 sequences, approximately 3.6% detected once. Germline lookup yields CDR1 SGHRS and CDR2 YFSETQ. This CDR3 contains 13 residues. Trimming shortened V by 2 bases and J by 4 bases, and 7 bases separated the two germline ends. This clonotype was detected ten times or more. The antigen is unknown. Study-wide points: Reappearance after the booster was observed for most primary-vaccination clones (about 97% CD4, about 90% CD8).

V gene TRBV5-1 combines with J gene TRBJ2-1, with D unresolved. The sample consisted of PBMCs, taken 15 days after the yellow fever booster vaccination. This TCR was recovered from a man aged 18 to 29 who received the YFV17D yellow fever vaccine. The CDR3 DNA follows: TGCGCCAGCAGCTTTTCGGTTTACAATGAGCAGTTCTTC. Translating it yields CASSFSVYNEQFF.